This T cell receptor beta chain was retrieved from a study of CD8+ T cells in alopecia areata. The wider study: Skin was taken from 6-12-month-old C3H/HeJ graft donors that had spontaneous alopecia and grafted onto 7-10-week-old female C3H/HeJ mice.

Points from the study as a whole: Scalp repertoires also include resident alphabeta T cells from normal skin. Possibly because of HLA-related factors, TCR sharing was less clear across patients than in mice.

This clone was observed a few times. The target antigen is unknown. Genes and germline come from the mouse. Read data end 4 residues before the CDR3 end; the end is taken from the germline J gene. Extracted from the samples, RNA was reverse transcribed into cDNA to serve as the sequencing template. TCRdb keeps only in-frame clones here, not all; method: immunoSEQ multiplex PCR. The table lists approximately 280,000 clones, with no singletons. It was with CD4, CD8alpha, NKG2D, NKG2ACE and other markers that pooled cutaneous lymph node cells were sorted. With 2 bases clipped from V and 3 bases from J, the junction kept 2 bases outside the gene matches. The germline V gene has CDR1 LGHNA and CDR2 YNLKQL (reference sequence). The CDR3 length is 14 residues.

V usage is TRBV5 and J usage is TRBJ2-7; 9 positions agree with TRBD2. The receptor comes from a C3H/HeJ mouse with alopecia areata. This line is of MHC haplotype H2-k. Sequences were obtained from CD4+ T cells sorted from a lymph node. The sequenced part of the CDR3 DNA is TGTGCCAGCAGCCAACGACTGGGGGTCTAT. Translated: CASSQRLGVY. The CDR3 reads in full as CASSQRLGVYEQYF.